The source of this T cell receptor (beta chain) is a study of blood T cells in healthy people across ages. Next came a second PCR, run for about 6 to 12 cycles, which used a sample-barcoded 5' primer along with a J-beta primer mix. Each TCR beta cDNA got a 12-nucleotide random molecular identifier. TCRdb reprocessed the 5' RACE reads with MiXCR, giving one entry per CDR3 protein. This table holds some 760,000 distinct CDR3 sequences, approximately 25% found once. The V end lost 4 bases, the J end lost 4 bases, and 10 bases lay between the germline ends. There are 13 residues in the CDR3. There are a few counts of this clonotype. These data were also filed under a second study, of T cells of mothers and their children. From that report: Related mother-child pairs shared slightly more overlap than unrelated pairs, but the difference was non-significant.

The chain links TRBV12-3 or TRBV12-4 to TRBJ1-2; D ambiguous. The sample comprised blood. The TCR sequence derives from a boy aged 5-17 years in good health. For the CDR3, the DNA is TGTGCCAGCAGTTCTAGCGGACCCTATGGCTACACCTTC. Amino acid sequence: CASSSSGPYGYTF.